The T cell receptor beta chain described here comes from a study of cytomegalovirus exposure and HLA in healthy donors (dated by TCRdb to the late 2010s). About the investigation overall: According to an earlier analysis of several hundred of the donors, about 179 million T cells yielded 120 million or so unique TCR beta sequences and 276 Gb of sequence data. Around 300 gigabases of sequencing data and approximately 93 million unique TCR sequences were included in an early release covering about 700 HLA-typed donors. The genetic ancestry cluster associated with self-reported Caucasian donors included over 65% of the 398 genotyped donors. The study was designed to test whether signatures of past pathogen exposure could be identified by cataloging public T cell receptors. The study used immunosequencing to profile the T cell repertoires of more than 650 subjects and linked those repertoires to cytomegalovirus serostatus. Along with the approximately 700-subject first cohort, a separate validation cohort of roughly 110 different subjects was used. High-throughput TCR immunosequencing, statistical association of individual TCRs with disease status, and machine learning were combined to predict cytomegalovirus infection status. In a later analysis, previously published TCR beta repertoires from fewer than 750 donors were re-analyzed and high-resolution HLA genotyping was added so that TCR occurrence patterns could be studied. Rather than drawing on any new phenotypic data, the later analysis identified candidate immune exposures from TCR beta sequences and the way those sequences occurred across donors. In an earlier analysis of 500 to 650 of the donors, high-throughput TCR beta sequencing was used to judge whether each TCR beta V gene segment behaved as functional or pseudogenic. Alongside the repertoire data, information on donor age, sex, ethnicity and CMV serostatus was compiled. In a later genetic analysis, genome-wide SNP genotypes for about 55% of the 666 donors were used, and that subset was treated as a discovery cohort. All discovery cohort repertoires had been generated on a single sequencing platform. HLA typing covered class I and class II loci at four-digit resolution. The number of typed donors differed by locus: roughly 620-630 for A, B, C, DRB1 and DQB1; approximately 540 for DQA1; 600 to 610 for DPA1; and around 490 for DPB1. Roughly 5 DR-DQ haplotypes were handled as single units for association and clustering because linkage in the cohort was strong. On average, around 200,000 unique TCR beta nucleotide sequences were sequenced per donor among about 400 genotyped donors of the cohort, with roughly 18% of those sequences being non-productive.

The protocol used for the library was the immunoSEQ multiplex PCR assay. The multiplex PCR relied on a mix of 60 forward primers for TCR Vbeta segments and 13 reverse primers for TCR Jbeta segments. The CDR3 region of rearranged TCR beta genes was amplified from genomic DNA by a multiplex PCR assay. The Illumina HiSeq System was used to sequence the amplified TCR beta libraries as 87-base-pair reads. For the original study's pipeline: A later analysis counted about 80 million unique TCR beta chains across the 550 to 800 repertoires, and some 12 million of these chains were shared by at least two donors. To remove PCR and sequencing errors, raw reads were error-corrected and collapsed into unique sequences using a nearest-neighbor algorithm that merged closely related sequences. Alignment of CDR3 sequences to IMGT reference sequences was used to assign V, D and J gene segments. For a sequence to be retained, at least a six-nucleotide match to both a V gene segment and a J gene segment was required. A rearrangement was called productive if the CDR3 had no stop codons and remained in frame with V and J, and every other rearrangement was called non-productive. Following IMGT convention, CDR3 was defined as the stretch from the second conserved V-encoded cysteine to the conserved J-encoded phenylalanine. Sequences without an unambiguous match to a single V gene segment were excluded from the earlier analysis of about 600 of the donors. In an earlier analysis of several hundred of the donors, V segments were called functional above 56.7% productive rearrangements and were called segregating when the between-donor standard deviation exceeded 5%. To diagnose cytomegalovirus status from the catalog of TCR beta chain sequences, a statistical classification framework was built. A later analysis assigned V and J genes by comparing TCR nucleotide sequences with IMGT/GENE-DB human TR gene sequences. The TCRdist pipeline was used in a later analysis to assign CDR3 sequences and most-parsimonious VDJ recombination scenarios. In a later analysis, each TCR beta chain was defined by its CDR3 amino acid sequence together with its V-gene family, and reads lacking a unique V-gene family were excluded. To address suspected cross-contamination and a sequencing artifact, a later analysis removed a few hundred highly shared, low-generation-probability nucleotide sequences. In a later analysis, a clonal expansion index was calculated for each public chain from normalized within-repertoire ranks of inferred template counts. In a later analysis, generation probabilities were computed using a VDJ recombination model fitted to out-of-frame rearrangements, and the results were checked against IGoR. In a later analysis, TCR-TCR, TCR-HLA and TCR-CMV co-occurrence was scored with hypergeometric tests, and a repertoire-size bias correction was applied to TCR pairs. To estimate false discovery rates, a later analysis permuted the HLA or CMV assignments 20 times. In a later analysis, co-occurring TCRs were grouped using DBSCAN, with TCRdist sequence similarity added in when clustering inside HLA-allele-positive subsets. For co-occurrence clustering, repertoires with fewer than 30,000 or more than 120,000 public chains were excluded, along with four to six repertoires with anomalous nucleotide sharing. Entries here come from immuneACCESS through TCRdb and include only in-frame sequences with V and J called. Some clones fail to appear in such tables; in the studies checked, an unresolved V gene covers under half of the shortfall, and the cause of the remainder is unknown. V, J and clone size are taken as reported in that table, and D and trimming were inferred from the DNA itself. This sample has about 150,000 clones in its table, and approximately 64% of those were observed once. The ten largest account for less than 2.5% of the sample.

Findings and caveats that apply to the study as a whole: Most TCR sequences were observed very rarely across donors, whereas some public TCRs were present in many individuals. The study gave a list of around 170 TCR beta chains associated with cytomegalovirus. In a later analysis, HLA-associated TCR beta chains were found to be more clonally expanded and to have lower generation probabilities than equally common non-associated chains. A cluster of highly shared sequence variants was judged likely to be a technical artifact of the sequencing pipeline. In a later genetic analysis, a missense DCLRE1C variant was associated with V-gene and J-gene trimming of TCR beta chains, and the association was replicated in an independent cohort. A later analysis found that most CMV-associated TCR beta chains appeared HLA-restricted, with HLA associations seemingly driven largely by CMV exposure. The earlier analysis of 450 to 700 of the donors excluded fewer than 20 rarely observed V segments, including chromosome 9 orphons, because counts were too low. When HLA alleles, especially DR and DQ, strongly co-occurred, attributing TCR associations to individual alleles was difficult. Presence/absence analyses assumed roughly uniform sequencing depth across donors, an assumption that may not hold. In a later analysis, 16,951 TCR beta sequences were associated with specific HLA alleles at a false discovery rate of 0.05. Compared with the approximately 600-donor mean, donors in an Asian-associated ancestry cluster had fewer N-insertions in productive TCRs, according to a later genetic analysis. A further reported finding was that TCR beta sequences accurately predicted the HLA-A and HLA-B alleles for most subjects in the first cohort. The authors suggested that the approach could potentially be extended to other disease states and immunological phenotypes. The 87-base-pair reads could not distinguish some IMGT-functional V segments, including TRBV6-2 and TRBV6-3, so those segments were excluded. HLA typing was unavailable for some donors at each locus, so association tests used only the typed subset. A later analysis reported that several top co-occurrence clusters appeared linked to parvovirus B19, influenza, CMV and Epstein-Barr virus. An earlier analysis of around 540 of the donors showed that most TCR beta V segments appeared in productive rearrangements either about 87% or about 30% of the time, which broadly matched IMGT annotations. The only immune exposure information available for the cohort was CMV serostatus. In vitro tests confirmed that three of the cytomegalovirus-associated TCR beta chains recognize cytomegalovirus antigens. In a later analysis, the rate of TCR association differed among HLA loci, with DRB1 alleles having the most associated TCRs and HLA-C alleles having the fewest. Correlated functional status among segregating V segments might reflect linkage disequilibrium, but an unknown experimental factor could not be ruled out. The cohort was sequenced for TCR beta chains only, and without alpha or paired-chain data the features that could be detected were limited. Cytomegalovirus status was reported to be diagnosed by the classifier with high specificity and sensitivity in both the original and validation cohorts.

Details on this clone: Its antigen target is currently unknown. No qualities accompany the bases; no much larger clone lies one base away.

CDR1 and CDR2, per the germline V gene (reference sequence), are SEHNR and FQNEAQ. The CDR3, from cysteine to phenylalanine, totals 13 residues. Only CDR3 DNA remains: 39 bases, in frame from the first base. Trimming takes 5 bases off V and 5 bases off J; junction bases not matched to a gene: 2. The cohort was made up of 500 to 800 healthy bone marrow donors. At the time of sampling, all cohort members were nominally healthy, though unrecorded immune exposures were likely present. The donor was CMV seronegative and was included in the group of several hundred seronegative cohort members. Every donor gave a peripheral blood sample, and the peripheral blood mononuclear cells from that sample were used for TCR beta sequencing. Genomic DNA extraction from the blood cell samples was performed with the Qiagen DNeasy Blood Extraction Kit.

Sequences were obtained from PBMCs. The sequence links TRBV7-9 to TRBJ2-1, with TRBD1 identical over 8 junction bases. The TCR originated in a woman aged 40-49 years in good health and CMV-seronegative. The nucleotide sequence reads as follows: TGTGCCAGCAGCCGGGGACAGGACAATGAGCAGTTCTTC. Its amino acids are CASSRGQDNEQFF. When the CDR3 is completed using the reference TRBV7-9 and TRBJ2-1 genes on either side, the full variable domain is DTGVSQNPRHKITKRGQNVTFRCDPISEHNRLYWYRQTLGQGPEFLTYFQNEAQLEKSRLLSDRFSAERPKGSFSTLEIQRTEQGDSAMYLCASSRGQDNEQFFGPGTRLTVL.